Presented here are 27 T cell receptor beta chains from one specimen sequenced in a study of metastatic and nonmetastatic thyroid tumors. With MiXCR, TCRdb reprocessed the PCR reads. The sample shows under 50,000 clones, 22% of them seen only once. Thyroid surgery took place with no prior treatment in any patient. Sequencing was performed on blood. These receptors were obtained from a male donor with papillary thyroid cancer or a benign thyroid nodule (not recorded which). Some clones in this sample may be carry-over from other donors' samples.

Many counts were recorded for this clone. The J gene is TRBJ2-7, the V gene TRBV28; D tentatively fits TRBD1 or TRBD2 (5 bases each). The V end was cut by 7 bases, the J end by 2 bases, with 18 bases between. Germline CDR1 reads MDHEN; CDR2 reads SYDVKM. CDR3 length: 15 amino acids. The CDR3 DNA reads as TGTGCCAGCAACTTTCTAACGGGGCCAACCTACGAGCAGTACTTC. It yields the protein CASNFLTGPTYEQYF.

Ten or more counts support this clone. A read error may account for a junction end that differs from germline. This rearrangement joins TRBV5-1 to TRBJ2-1, with D possibly being TRBD2 (6 bases). CDR1 SGHRS and CDR2 YFSETQ come from the germline V gene. The CDR3 consists of 11 residues. The CDR3 loop is CASSSGALLVF. The CDR3 bases are TGCGCCAGCAGCTCGGGAGCGTTATTGGTCTTC.

In this sample, this clone turned up many times. A much larger clone lies a single base off, so this may be a read error. V gene TRBV11-2 combines with J gene TRBJ2-7, with a possible D match to TRBD2 (6 bases). The V gene's germline CDR1 is SGHAT and CDR2 FQNNGV. The CDR3 consists of 16 residues. CDR3 protein: CTSSPQVRADYYEQYF. The DNA of the CDR3 is TGTACCAGCAGCCCCCAGGTAAGAGCGGACTACTACGAGCAGTACTTC.

There are many counts of this clone. The chain has TRBV13 and TRBJ2-3; D may be TRBD2 (6 bases). V was cut by 2 bases and J by 4 bases, with 16 bases left in between. CDR1 is PRHDT and CDR2 is FYEKMQ in the germline V gene (reference sequence). CDR3 length: 16 amino acids. In DNA, the CDR3 is TGTGCCAGCAGCTTACGCGGGGAGGAGGACGCAGATACGCAGTATTTT. This gives the protein CASSLRGEEDADTQYF. The complete variable domain, with remaining parts taken from reference TRBV13 and TRBJ2-3, reads AAGVIQSPRHLIKEKRETATLKCYPIPRHDTVYWYQQGPGQDPQFLISFYEKMQSDKGSIPDRFSAQQFSDYHSELNMSSLELGDSALYFCASSLRGEEDADTQYFGPGTRLTVL.

This clone was seen at least ten times. V is TRBV30 and J is TRBJ2-3, with 8 bases lining up with TRBD1. The CDR3 spans 13 residues. The germline gives CDR1 GTSNPN, CDR2 SVGIG (reference sequence). The ends lost 4 bases at V and 4 bases at J; junction bases unmatched: 4. In nucleotides, the CDR3 is TGTGCCTGGACGGACAGGGATCCAGATACGCAGTATTTT. It codes for CAWTDRDPDTQYF.

This clone was recorded many times. The chain has TRBV6-1 and TRBJ2-1; TRBD2 aligns across 14 bases. CDR1 and CDR2 from the germline V gene are MNHNS and SASEGT. The ends lost 5 bases at V and 8 bases at J; junction bases unmatched: 5. This CDR3 has 15 amino acids. The CDR3 region is CASSQTSGGAHEQFF. The CDR3 region has the DNA TGTGCCAGCAGTCAGACTAGCGGGGGGGCCCATGAGCAGTTCTTC.

The sample holds many counts of this clone. The chain links TRBV20-1 to TRBJ2-3; TRBD2 aligns across 8 bases. The CDR3 runs 18 residues. Germline assignment: CDR1 DFQATT and CDR2 SNEGSKA (reference sequence). V lost 3 bases, J lost 2 bases, and 16 bases stayed unmatched. Written as DNA, the CDR3 is TGCAGTGCTAGCCTCCGACTAGCGCTCTACTCTACCACAGATACGCAGTATTTT. Its translation: CSASLRLALYSTTDTQYF.

This clone was recorded at least ten times. A read error is possible here, since a much larger clone lies one base away. The rearrangement joins TRBV6-2 or TRBV6-3 to TRBJ2-7; D is possibly TRBD1 (6 bases). This CDR3 has 13 residues. Germline V gene sequence: CDR1 MNHEY, CDR2 SVGEGT. CDR3 coding DNA: TGTGCCAGCTCCTCAGGGGAATCCTACGTGCAGTACTTC. Its translation: CASSSGESYVQYF.

The chain links TRBV6-1 to TRBJ2-7; 11 bases fit TRBD1. J was trimmed by 1 base and V by 6 bases; bases with no gene match: 5. This CDR3 contains 15 residues. Germline loops: CDR1 MNHNS, CDR2 SASEGT. The DNA for the CDR3 is TGTGCCAGCAGCCGGACAGGGGGCGGTTCCTACGAGCAGTACTTC. It encodes CASSRTGGGSYEQYF.

This clone was recorded at least ten times. This chain links TRBV7-9 with TRBJ2-7; perhaps TRBD1 as D (5 bases). V shed 1 base and J shed 4 bases, with 11 bases lying between them. In germline, CDR1 is SEHNR, CDR2 FQNEAQ (reference sequence). CDR3 length: 14 amino acids. The CDR3, as DNA: TGTGCCAGCAGCTTAGAAGGGGATTTGTACGAGCAGTACTTC. Translation gives CASSLEGDLYEQYF.

This chain connects TRBV2 to TRBJ2-2; the D gene could be TRBD1 or TRBD2 (5 bases each). Trimming cost V 4 bases and J 3 bases, with 15 bases left between them. Germline V gene data show CDR1 as SNHLY and CDR2 as FYNNEI. The CDR3 sequence is 16 residues long. The CDR3 here is CASSARGTRDTGELFF. The CDR3 DNA reads as TGTGCCAGCAGTGCGAGGGGCACCCGGGACACCGGGGAGCTGTTTTTT.

This chain connects TRBV12-5 to TRBJ2-7; 11 positions match TRBD1. V trimming: 6 bases; J trimming: 3 bases; junction bases outside the gene matches: 4. Germline lookup yields CDR1 LGHNT and CDR2 FRNRAP. This CDR3 contains 14 residues. CDR3 DNA sequence: TGTGCTAGTGGAGGGACAGGGGGGTTCTACGAGCAGTACTTC. Its translation: CASGGTGGFYEQYF.

This clone was counted at least ten times. The CDR3 here is CATSRGIARYSTDTQYF. The CDR3, as DNA: TGTGCCACCAGCAGAGGAATAGCGAGATATAGCACAGATACGCAGTATTTT. The chain uses TRBV15 and TRBJ2-3, with D possibly matching TRBD2 (5 bases). The V gene's germline CDR1 is LNHNV and CDR2 YYDKDF (reference sequence). V was shortened by 1 base and J by 0 bases, with 14 bases between the two germline ends. CDR3 length equals 17 residues.

This chain uses TRBV7-3 with TRBJ1-6; D call uncertain. Deletions cut 5 bases from V and 7 bases from J, with 9 bases between. Germline lookup yields CDR1 SGHTA and CDR2 FQGTGA. CDR3 size: 13 residues. The CDR3: CASSPGLNSPLHF. CDR3 DNA: TGTGCCAGCAGCCCGGGGTTAAATTCACCCCTCCACTTT.

The sample holds many counts of this clone. Its ends do not fully match the called genes, so a read error is possible. This chain links TRBV11-1 with TRBJ2-1; TRBD2 might be the D (6 bases). Germline V gene sequence: CDR1 SGHAT, CDR2 FQDESV (reference sequence). This CDR3 has 13 residues. The DNA of the CDR3 is TGTGCCAGCAGCTCAAACTCCGGGACTCTATCTTACTTC. Its protein is CASSSNSGTLSYF.

The V call is TRBV7-9, the J call TRBJ1-2; TRBD1 might be the D (5 bases). CDR1 is SEHNR, CDR2 FQNEAQ, per germline (reference sequence). Deletions cut 5 bases from V and 6 bases from J, with 10 bases between. The CDR3 has 12 amino acids. Here the CDR3 DNA reads TGTGCCAGCAGCCCCCAGGGAAATGGCTACACCTTC. As protein: CASSPQGNGYTF.

This clone was seen repeatedly, ten times or more. A much more abundant neighbour one base away suggests this may be a read error. Other DNA sequences in the sample encode the same CDR3. The rearrangement joins TRBV7-8 to TRBJ2-5; D is undetermined. CDR1 SGHVS and CDR2 FQNEAQ come from the germline V gene. The CDR3 is 13 amino acids. The DNA for the CDR3 is TGTGCCAGTAGCTTAGTCCTGTTGGAGACCCAGTACTTC. Translated, it gives CASSLVLLETQYF.

This clone was counted a few times. The chain couples TRBV11-2 to TRBJ2-7; perhaps TRBD2 as D (5 bases). The CDR3 contains 14 residues. The V and J ends lost 1 base and 1 base respectively, with 8 bases between them. CDR1 SGHAT and CDR2 FQNNGV come from the germline V gene. The CDR3 is CASSLVSGSYEQYF. The CDR3 DNA follows: TGTGCCAGCAGCTTAGTGAGCGGTTCCTACGAGCAGTACTTC.

The chain carries TRBV6-5 and TRBJ2-1; D unresolved. Germline assignment: CDR1 MNHEY and CDR2 SVGAGI. The CDR3 sequence is 12 residues long. V lost 3 bases, J lost 6 bases, and 6 bases lay in between. CDR3 region: CASSYRFNEQFF. The CDR3 DNA follows: TGTGCCAGCAGTTATAGGTTCAATGAGCAGTTCTTC.

CDR3 protein: CASSQEAVYGYTF. The CDR3 bases are TGTGCCAGCAGCCAAGAAGCAGTCTATGGCTACACCTTC. V usage is TRBV3-1 and J usage is TRBJ1-2; unclear D gene. The CDR3 contains 13 residues. The V and J ends lost 0 bases and 4 bases respectively, with 6 bases between them. CDR1 and CDR2 (germline): LGHDT, YNNKEL (reference sequence).

The table lists this clone with many counts. J is TRBJ1-5 and V is TRBV19, with D unresolved. The germline V gene has CDR1 LNHDA and CDR2 SQIVND (reference sequence). The V end was cut by 8 bases, the J end by 0 bases, with 14 bases between. There are 15 residues in the CDR3. In DNA form, the CDR3 reads TGTGCCAGTTATTCAGGAGTTTATAGCAATCAGCCCCAGCATTTT. It translates to CASYSGVYSNQPQHF. Variable domain in full (rest from reference TRBV19 and TRBJ1-5): DGGITQSPKYLFRKEGQNVTLSCEQNLNHDAMYWYRQDPGQGLRLIYYSQIVNDFQKGDIAEGYSVSREKKESFPLTVTSAQKNPTAFYLCASYSGVYSNQPQHFGDGTRLSIL.

In this sample, this clone turned up a few times. One junction end disagrees with the germline gene, perhaps due to a read error. This sequence joins TRBV12-3 or TRBV12-4 and TRBJ1-6, with D unresolved. The CDR3 consists of 12 residues. The CDR3 spells CAISVANSPLHF. For the CDR3, the DNA is TGTGCCATCAGTGTAGCCAATTCACCCCTCCACTTT.

At least ten counts were recorded for this clone. The chain recombines TRBV18 with TRBJ2-7, with TRBD1 as a possible D gene (6 bases). Germline CDR1 reads KGHSH; CDR2 reads LQKENI. This CDR3 comprises 14 residues. The germline V and J ends were trimmed by 4 bases and 5 bases, with 15 bases remaining between them. CDR3 protein: CASSLLQGENEQYF. The CDR3 bases are TGTGCCAGCTCACTTTTACAGGGAGAAAACGAGCAGTACTTC. The complete variable domain, with remaining parts taken from reference TRBV18 and TRBJ2-7, reads NAGVMQNPRHLVRRRGQEARLRCSPMKGHSHVYWYRQLPEEGLKFMVYLQKENIIDESGMPKERFSAEFPKEGPSILRIQQVVRGDSAAYFCASSLLQGENEQYFGPGTRLTVT.

This clone was counted at least ten times. V usage is TRBV18 and J usage is TRBJ2-1, with D hard to call. V shed 2 bases and J shed 8 bases, with 4 bases lying between them. This CDR3 region has 11 residues. The germline gives CDR1 KGHSH, CDR2 LQKENI. CDR3 in DNA: TGTGCCAGCTCACCAATGGATGAGCAGTTCTTC. It codes for CASSPMDEQFF. Complete variable domain (other parts from reference TRBV18 and TRBJ2-1): NAGVMQNPRHLVRRRGQEARLRCSPMKGHSHVYWYRQLPEEGLKFMVYLQKENIIDESGMPKERFSAEFPKEGPSILRIQQVVRGDSAAYFCASSPMDEQFFGPGTRLTVL.

In its sample, this clone was seen many times. The rearrangement uses TRBV4-1 and TRBJ2-1, with D hard to call. The CDR3 extends over 15 amino acids. Trimming removed 4 bases from V and 9 bases from J, with 19 bases in between. The germline CDR1 and CDR2 sequences are MGHRA and YSYEKL. The CDR3 DNA sequence: TGCGCCAGCAGCCTTGCAAGGGCCGACCTTAGTGAGCAGTTCTTC. It codes for CASSLARADLSEQFF.

This clone showed up just a few times. The chain has TRBV6-2 or TRBV6-3 and TRBJ2-7; 10 bases agree with TRBD1. Germline lookup yields CDR1 MNHEY and CDR2 SVGEGT. Trimming cost V 7 bases and J 4 bases; bases outside gene matches: 7. The CDR3 has 14 amino acids. CDR3 sequence: CASKATGGIYEQYF. DNA of the CDR3: TGTGCCAGCAAGGCGACAGGGGGCATTTACGAGCAGTACTTC.

Note on this clone: One end of the junction fails to match germline, which may point to a read error. The rearrangement uses TRBV25-1 and TRBJ2-2; the D gene is possibly TRBD2 (5 bases). CDR1 and CDR2 from the germline V gene are MGHDK and SYGVNS. This CDR3 spans 15 amino acids. The CDR3 loop is CASSGCSGGTGEMFF. The CDR3 DNA reads as TGTGCCAGCAGTGGATGCAGCGGTGGCACCGGGGAGATGTTTTTT.